This is a list of T cell receptor beta chains from one sample in a study of blood T cell repertoires in COVID-19. Sequencing was performed with immunoSEQ multiplex PCR; in TCRdb, only in-frame clones are kept and a portion is missing. The repertoire holds approximately 170,000 clones, with 80% to 90% as singletons. Material: peripheral blood. The receptors come from a woman at least 80 years old with acute or convalescent COVID-19. Both conserved end residues are part of each CDR3. Each record gives: J gene, clone size, V gene, D gene, CDR3 protein, CDR3 DNA. D genes are given only for firm matches. For some rows the clone size is stated as once, few or many, or as a class when expanded; others skip it.

J gene: TRBJ2-7; clone size: .; V gene: TRBV5-1; D gene: TRBD1; CDR3 protein: CASSSQGDSYEQYF; CDR3 DNA: TGCGCCAGCAGCTCGCAGGGGGACTCCTACGAGCAGTACTTC
J gene: TRBJ2-1; clone size: .; V gene: TRBV7-2; D gene: .; CDR3 protein: CASSPRGEPYNEQFF; CDR3 DNA: TGTGCCAGCAGCCCGCGAGGCGAGCCCTACAATGAGCAGTTCTTC
J gene: TRBJ1-1; clone size: .; V gene: TRBV6-2/TRBV6-3; D gene: .; CDR3 protein: CASSYSGVETEAFF; CDR3 DNA: TGTGCCAGCAGTTACTCCGGGGTAGAGACTGAAGCTTTCTTT
J gene: TRBJ2-5; clone size: .; V gene: TRBV12-3/TRBV12-4; D gene: .; CDR3 protein: CASSQGTAGTQYF; CDR3 DNA: TGTGCCAGCAGTCAGGGAACTGCCGGGACCCAGTACTTC
J gene: TRBJ1-2; clone size: .; V gene: TRBV6-5; D gene: .; CDR3 protein: CASIQPLGYGYTF; CDR3 DNA: TGTGCCAGCATCCAACCTCTCGGCTATGGCTACACCTTC
J gene: TRBJ1-1; clone size: .; V gene: TRBV5-6; D gene: .; CDR3 protein: CASSLGQFREAFF; CDR3 DNA: TGTGCCAGCAGCTTGGGACAATTCAGAGAAGCTTTCTTT
J gene: TRBJ2-2; clone size: .; V gene: TRBV7-2; D gene: .; CDR3 protein: CASSSLVGGSGELFF; CDR3 DNA: TGTGCCAGCAGCTCCCTAGTGGGCGGGTCCGGGGAGCTGTTTTTT
J gene: TRBJ2-7; clone size: .; V gene: TRBV5-4; D gene: .; CDR3 protein: CASSPEGQSYEQYF; CDR3 DNA: TGTGCCAGCAGCCCGGAGGGGCAGTCCTACGAGCAGTACTTC
J gene: TRBJ1-1; clone size: .; V gene: TRBV19; D gene: .; CDR3 protein: CASSSRGNTEAFF; CDR3 DNA: TGTGCCAGTAGTTCCAGGGGTAACACTGAAGCTTTCTTT
J gene: TRBJ1-5; clone size: .; V gene: TRBV4-2; D gene: TRBD1; CDR3 protein: CASSQGTGVDQPQHF; CDR3 DNA: TGTGCCAGCAGCCAAGGGACAGGGGTAGATCAGCCCCAGCATTTT
J gene: TRBJ2-6; clone size: .; V gene: TRBV28; D gene: TRBD2; CDR3 protein: CASSFRFGSGGWSGANVLTF; CDR3 DNA: TGTGCCAGCAGTTTTCGGTTCGGTAGCGGGGGGTGGTCTGGGGCCAACGTCCTGACTTTC
J gene: TRBJ2-2; clone size: once; V gene: TRBV6-1; D gene: .; CDR3 protein: CASNTGTGELFF; CDR3 DNA: TGTGCCAGTAATACAGGCACCGGGGAGCTGTTTTTT
J gene: TRBJ2-2; clone size: .; V gene: TRBV6-4; D gene: .; CDR3 protein: CASSEGAANTGELFF; CDR3 DNA: TGTGCCAGCAGTGAAGGTGCGGCGAACACCGGGGAGCTGTTTTTT
J gene: TRBJ1-5; clone size: .; V gene: TRBV12-5; D gene: .; CDR3 protein: CASGLGGLGPQHF; CDR3 DNA: TGTGCTAGTGGTTTGGGGGGCCTCGGGCCCCAGCATTTT
J gene: TRBJ2-7; clone size: .; V gene: TRBV3-1/TRBV3-2; D gene: TRBD2; CDR3 protein: CASSLLAGGHEQYF; CDR3 DNA: TGTGCCAGCAGCCTCCTAGCGGGGGGCCACGAGCAGTACTTC
J gene: TRBJ2-1; clone size: .; V gene: TRBV24-1; D gene: TRBD1; CDR3 protein: CATSDYGTGGLNEQFF; CDR3 DNA: TGTGCCACCAGTGATTACGGGACAGGGGGGTTGAATGAGCAGTTCTTC
J gene: TRBJ2-5; clone size: .; V gene: TRBV10-3; D gene: .; CDR3 protein: CAISEPYQETQYF; CDR3 DNA: TGTGCCATCAGTGAGCCCTACCAAGAGACCCAGTACTTC
J gene: TRBJ2-6; clone size: .; V gene: TRBV10-2; D gene: TRBD1; CDR3 protein: CASKGAVGANVLTF; CDR3 DNA: TGCGCCAGCAAGGGGGCGGTGGGGGCCAACGTCCTGACTTTC
J gene: TRBJ1-4; clone size: .; V gene: TRBV6-6; D gene: TRBD1; CDR3 protein: CASSYPAGTANEKLFF; CDR3 DNA: TGTGCCAGCAGCTATCCCGCCGGGACAGCTAATGAAAAACTGTTTTTT
J gene: TRBJ1-4; clone size: .; V gene: TRBV19; D gene: TRBD1; CDR3 protein: CASSRWGQGEKLFF; CDR3 DNA: TGTGCCAGTAGCCGTTGGGGACAGGGTGAAAAACTGTTTTTT
J gene: TRBJ2-7; clone size: .; V gene: TRBV5-5; D gene: .; CDR3 protein: CASSLDSGNYEQYF; CDR3 DNA: TGTGCCAGCAGCTTGGATTCAGGGAACTACGAGCAGTACTTC
J gene: TRBJ2-3; clone size: few; V gene: TRBV4-3; D gene: TRBD2; CDR3 protein: CASSQDLAGGTDTQYF; CDR3 DNA: TGCGCCAGCAGCCAAGATCTAGCGGGAGGCACAGATACGCAGTATTTT
J gene: TRBJ2-7; clone size: .; V gene: TRBV18; D gene: TRBD1; CDR3 protein: CASSPRTGGISYEQYF; CDR3 DNA: TGTGCCAGCTCACCTCGGACAGGGGGCATCTCCTACGAGCAGTACTTC
J gene: TRBJ2-1; clone size: .; V gene: TRBV2; D gene: .; CDR3 protein: CASSERKQFF; CDR3 DNA: TGTGCCAGCAGTGAGAGGAAGCAGTTCTTC
J gene: TRBJ2-2; clone size: .; V gene: TRBV6-5; D gene: TRBD2; CDR3 protein: CASLAGGRTGELFF; CDR3 DNA: TGTGCCAGCCTAGCGGGAGGGAGGACCGGGGAGCTGTTTTTT
J gene: TRBJ1-1; clone size: .; V gene: TRBV28; D gene: .; CDR3 protein: CASWQHTEAFF; CDR3 DNA: TGTGCCAGCTGGCAACACACTGAAGCTTTCTTT
J gene: TRBJ1-5; clone size: .; V gene: TRBV5-6; D gene: .; CDR3 protein: CASSLRVGDQPQHF; CDR3 DNA: TGTGCCAGCAGCCTCAGGGTAGGCGATCAGCCCCAGCATTTT
J gene: TRBJ2-2; clone size: .; V gene: TRBV11-2; D gene: .; CDR3 protein: CASSLGGSSTGELFF; CDR3 DNA: TGTGCCAGCAGCTTAGGCGGTTCGAGCACCGGGGAGCTGTTTTTT
J gene: TRBJ1-4; clone size: .; V gene: TRBV2; D gene: .; CDR3 protein: CASSGAHSSLTNEKLFF; CDR3 DNA: TGTGCCAGCAGTGGGGCTCACAGCTCCCTAACTAATGAAAAACTGTTTTTT
J gene: TRBJ2-7; clone size: .; V gene: TRBV30; D gene: .; CDR3 protein: CAWTAGPPYEQYF; CDR3 DNA: TGTGCCTGGACGGCAGGGCCCCCCTACGAGCAGTACTTC
J gene: TRBJ2-5; clone size: few; V gene: TRBV7-2; D gene: TRBD1; CDR3 protein: CASSSGQGEETQYF; CDR3 DNA: TGTGCCAGCAGCTCAGGACAGGGAGAAGAGACCCAGTACTTC
J gene: TRBJ1-4; clone size: once; V gene: TRBV28; D gene: .; CDR3 protein: CASSFRGENEKLFF; CDR3 DNA: TGTGCCAGCAGTTTTAGAGGCGAGAATGAAAAACTGTTTTTT
J gene: TRBJ1-1; clone size: .; V gene: TRBV5-1; D gene: .; CDR3 protein: CASSPGDTEAFF; CDR3 DNA: TGCGCCAGCAGCCCGGGGGACACTGAAGCTTTCTTT
J gene: TRBJ2-7; clone size: .; V gene: TRBV12-3/TRBV12-4; D gene: .; CDR3 protein: CASSSRYEQYF; CDR3 DNA: TGTGCCAGCAGCTCTAGGTACGAGCAGTACTTC
J gene: TRBJ2-5; clone size: .; V gene: TRBV7-2; D gene: .; CDR3 protein: CASQARGSQETQYF; CDR3 DNA: TGTGCCAGCCAAGCGAGAGGGAGCCAAGAGACCCAGTACTTC
J gene: TRBJ1-2; clone size: .; V gene: TRBV5-6; D gene: .; CDR3 protein: CASTRGGGVIYGYTF; CDR3 DNA: TGTGCCAGCACCAGGGGCGGTGGGGTGATCTATGGCTACACCTTC
J gene: TRBJ2-5; clone size: .; V gene: TRBV19; D gene: TRBD2; CDR3 protein: CASSPLGGETQYF; CDR3 DNA: TGTGCCAGTAGTCCCCTGGGGGGGGAGACCCAGTACTTC
J gene: TRBJ2-7; clone size: .; V gene: TRBV7-2; D gene: .; CDR3 protein: CASSLSPAYEQYF; CDR3 DNA: TGTGCCAGCAGTCTATCGCCCGCCTACGAGCAGTACTTC
J gene: TRBJ1-5; clone size: .; V gene: TRBV15; D gene: TRBD1; CDR3 protein: CATSRDPTGQQPQHF; CDR3 DNA: TGTGCCACCAGCAGAGATCCGACAGGGCAACAGCCCCAGCATTTT
J gene: TRBJ2-3; clone size: .; V gene: TRBV7-3; D gene: TRBD2; CDR3 protein: CASSYNGGAGTDTQYF; CDR3 DNA: TGTGCCAGCAGTTATAACGGGGGGGCCGGCACAGATACGCAGTATTTT
J gene: TRBJ2-7; clone size: .; V gene: TRBV18; D gene: .; CDR3 protein: CASSPPGLPYEQYF; CDR3 DNA: TGTGCCAGCTCACCGCCGGGACTTCCCTACGAGCAGTACTTC
J gene: TRBJ1-3; clone size: .; V gene: TRBV6-5; D gene: TRBD1; CDR3 protein: CASSSGQGSGNTIYF; CDR3 DNA: TGTGCCAGCAGTAGCGGACAGGGGTCCGGAAACACCATATATTTT
J gene: TRBJ2-7; clone size: .; V gene: TRBV21-1; D gene: .; CDR3 protein: CASSRDKRGSPREQYF; CDR3 DNA: TGTGCCAGCAGCAGAGACAAGCGGGGGAGCCCACGGGAGCAGTACTTC
J gene: TRBJ2-7; clone size: few; V gene: TRBV2; D gene: TRBD1; CDR3 protein: CASSEGQAPYEQYF; CDR3 DNA: TGTGCCAGCAGTGAGGGACAGGCGCCCTACGAGCAGTACTTC
J gene: TRBJ2-5; clone size: .; V gene: TRBV18; D gene: TRBD2; CDR3 protein: CASSPLAGGQETQYF; CDR3 DNA: TGTGCCAGCTCACCGTTAGCGGGAGGCCAAGAGACCCAGTACTTC
J gene: TRBJ2-3; clone size: .; V gene: TRBV19; D gene: .; CDR3 protein: CASSNTDTQYF; CDR3 DNA: TGTGCCAGTAGCAACACAGATACGCAGTATTTT
J gene: TRBJ1-2; clone size: .; V gene: TRBV6-5; D gene: .; CDR3 protein: CASSLQAHYGYTF; CDR3 DNA: TGTGCCAGCAGTTTACAGGCCCACTATGGCTACACCTTC
J gene: TRBJ2-1; clone size: .; V gene: TRBV24-1; D gene: TRBD2; CDR3 protein: CATSDSGTSVYNEQFF; CDR3 DNA: TGTGCCACCAGTGATTCCGGGACTAGCGTGTACAATGAGCAGTTCTTC
J gene: TRBJ1-1; clone size: .; V gene: TRBV12-3/TRBV12-4; D gene: TRBD1; CDR3 protein: CASRTTTGKAFF; CDR3 DNA: TGTGCCAGCAGGACAACGACAGGGAAAGCTTTCTTT
J gene: TRBJ1-5; clone size: .; V gene: TRBV19; D gene: .; CDR3 protein: CASSIWGQVQPQHF; CDR3 DNA: TGTGCCAGTAGTATATGGGGGCAGGTGCAGCCCCAGCATTTT
J gene: TRBJ2-5; clone size: .; V gene: TRBV7-9; D gene: TRBD1; CDR3 protein: CASSAGDSQETQYF; CDR3 DNA: TGTGCCAGCAGCGCTGGGGACAGCCAAGAGACCCAGTACTTC